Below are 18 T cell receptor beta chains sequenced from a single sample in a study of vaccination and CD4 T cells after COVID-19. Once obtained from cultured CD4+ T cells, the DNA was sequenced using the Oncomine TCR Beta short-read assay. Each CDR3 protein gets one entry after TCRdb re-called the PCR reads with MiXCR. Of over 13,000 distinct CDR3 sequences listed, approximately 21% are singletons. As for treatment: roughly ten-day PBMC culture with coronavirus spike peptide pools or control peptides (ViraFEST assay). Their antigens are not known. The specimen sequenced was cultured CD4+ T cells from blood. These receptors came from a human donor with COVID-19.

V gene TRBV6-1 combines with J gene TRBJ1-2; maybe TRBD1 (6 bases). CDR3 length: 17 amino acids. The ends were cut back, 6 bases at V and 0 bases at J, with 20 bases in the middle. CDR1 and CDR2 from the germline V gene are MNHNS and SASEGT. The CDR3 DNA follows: TGTGCCAGCAGCCGAGACAGGTTGCGACTGACTAACTATGGCTACACCTTC. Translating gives CASSRDRLRLTNYGYTF.

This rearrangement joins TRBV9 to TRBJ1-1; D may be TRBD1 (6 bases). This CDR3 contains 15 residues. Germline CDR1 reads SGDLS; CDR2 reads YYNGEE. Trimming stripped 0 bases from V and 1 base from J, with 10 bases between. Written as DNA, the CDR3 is TGTGCCAGCAGCGTAGTCCCAGGGGCGAACACTGAAGCTTTCTTT. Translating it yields CASSVVPGANTEAFF.

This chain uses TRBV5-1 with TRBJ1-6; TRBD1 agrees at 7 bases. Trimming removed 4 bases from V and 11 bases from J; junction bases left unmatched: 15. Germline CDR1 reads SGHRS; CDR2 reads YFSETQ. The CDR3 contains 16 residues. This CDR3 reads CASSEAPGGGTTPLHF. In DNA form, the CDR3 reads TGCGCCAGCAGCGAGGCTCCAGGGGGGGGAACGACACCCCTCCACTTT.

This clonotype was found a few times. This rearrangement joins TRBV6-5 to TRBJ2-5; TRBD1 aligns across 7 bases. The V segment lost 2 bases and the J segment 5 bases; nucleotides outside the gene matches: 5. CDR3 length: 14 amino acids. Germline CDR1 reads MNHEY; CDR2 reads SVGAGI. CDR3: CASSYADRVETQYF. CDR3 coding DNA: TGTGCCAGCAGTTACGCCGACAGGGTGGAGACCCAGTACTTC.

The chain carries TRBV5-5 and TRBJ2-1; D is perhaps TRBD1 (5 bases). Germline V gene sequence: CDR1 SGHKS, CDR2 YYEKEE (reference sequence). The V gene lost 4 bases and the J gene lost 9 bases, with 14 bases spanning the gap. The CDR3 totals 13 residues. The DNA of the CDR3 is TGTGCCAGCAGCCTGACCCTAACAGGTGAGCAGTTCTTC. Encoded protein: CASSLTLTGEQFF.

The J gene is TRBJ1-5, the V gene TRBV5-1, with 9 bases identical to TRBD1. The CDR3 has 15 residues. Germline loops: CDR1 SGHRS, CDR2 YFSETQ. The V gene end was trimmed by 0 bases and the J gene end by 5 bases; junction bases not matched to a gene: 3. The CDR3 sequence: CASSLDGTGHQPQHF. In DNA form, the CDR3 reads TGCGCCAGCAGCTTGGACGGGACAGGGCATCAGCCCCAGCATTTT.

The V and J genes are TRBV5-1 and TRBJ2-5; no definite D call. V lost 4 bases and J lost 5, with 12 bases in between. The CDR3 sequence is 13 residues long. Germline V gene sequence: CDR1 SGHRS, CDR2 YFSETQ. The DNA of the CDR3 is TGCGCCAGCAGCCACACCGTCGGGGAGACCCAGTACTTC. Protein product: CASSHTVGETQYF. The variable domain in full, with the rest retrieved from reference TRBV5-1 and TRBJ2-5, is KAGVTQTPRYLIKTRGQQVTLSCSPISGHRSVSWYQQTPGQGLQFLFEYFSETQRNKGNFPGRFSGRQFSNSRSEMNVSTLELGDSALYLCASSHTVGETQYFGPGTRLLVL.

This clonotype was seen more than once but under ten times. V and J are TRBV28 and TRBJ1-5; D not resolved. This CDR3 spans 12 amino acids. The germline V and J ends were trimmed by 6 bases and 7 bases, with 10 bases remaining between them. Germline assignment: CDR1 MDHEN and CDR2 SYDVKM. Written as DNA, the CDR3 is TGTGCCAGCAGCGTGGGAGCCCAGCCCCAGCATTTT. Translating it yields CASSVGAQPQHF.

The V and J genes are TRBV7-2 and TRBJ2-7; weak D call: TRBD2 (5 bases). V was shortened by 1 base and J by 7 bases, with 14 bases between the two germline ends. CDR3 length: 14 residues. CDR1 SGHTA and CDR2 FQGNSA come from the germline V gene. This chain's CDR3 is CASSLVVGRGEQYF. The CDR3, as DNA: TGTGCCAGCAGCTTAGTTGTGGGTAGAGGGGAGCAGTACTTC.

The CDR3 DNA sequence: TGTGCCAGCAGTGTTTGGGGGGGCGGCTACACCTTC. Translated: CASSVWGGGYTF. The gene calls are TRBV2 and TRBJ1-2; maybe TRBD1 (6 bases). This CDR3 has 12 residues. Germline V gives CDR1 SNHLY, CDR2 FYNNEI. V lost 4 bases to trimming and J lost 8 bases, with 11 bases between them.

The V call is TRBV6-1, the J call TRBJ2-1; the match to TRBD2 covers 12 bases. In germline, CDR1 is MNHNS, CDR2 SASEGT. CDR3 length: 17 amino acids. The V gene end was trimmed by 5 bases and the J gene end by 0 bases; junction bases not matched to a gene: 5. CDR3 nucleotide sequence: TGTGCCAGCAGTCCCCTAGCGGGGGGGAGCTCCTACAATGAGCAGTTCTTC. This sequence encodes CASSPLAGGSSYNEQFF.

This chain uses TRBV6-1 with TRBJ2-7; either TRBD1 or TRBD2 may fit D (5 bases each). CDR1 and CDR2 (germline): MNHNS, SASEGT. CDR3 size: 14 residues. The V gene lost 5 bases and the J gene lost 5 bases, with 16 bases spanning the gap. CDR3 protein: CASSRPGRSNEQYF. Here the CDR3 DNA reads TGTGCCAGCAGTCGCCCGGGACGCTCTAACGAGCAGTACTTC.

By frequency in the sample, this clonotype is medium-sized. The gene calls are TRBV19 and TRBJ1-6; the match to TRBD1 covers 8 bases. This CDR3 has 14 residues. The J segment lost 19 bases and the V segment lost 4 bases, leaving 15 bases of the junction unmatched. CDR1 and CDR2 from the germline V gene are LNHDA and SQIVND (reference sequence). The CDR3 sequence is CASSTSDRVVGAHF. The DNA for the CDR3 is TGTGCCAGTAGTACCTCGGACAGGGTCGTAGGGGCACACTTT. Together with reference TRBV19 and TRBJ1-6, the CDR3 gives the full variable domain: DGGITQSPKYLFRKEGQNVTLSCEQNLNHDAMYWYRQDPGQGLRLIYYSQIVNDFQKGDIAEGYSVSREKKESFPLTVTSAQKNPTAFYLCASSTSDRVVGAHFGNGTRLTVT.

The chain's CDR3 is CASSSGTSMGVQSGELFF. The CDR3, as DNA: TGCGCCAGCAGCTCCGGGACTAGCATGGGGGTTCAGAGCGGGGAGCTGTTTTTT. The rearrangement joins TRBV5-1 to TRBJ2-2; 9 bases line up with TRBD2. V dropped 3 bases and J dropped 7; count of bases not matched to a gene: 16. Germline CDR1 SGHRS, CDR2 YFSETQ. This CDR3 spans 18 amino acids.

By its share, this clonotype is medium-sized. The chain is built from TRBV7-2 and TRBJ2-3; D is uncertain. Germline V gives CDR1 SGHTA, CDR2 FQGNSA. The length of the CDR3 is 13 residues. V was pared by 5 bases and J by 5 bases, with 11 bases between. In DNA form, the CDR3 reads TGTGCCAGCAGCCCCAACACCGGAGATACGCAGTATTTT. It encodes CASSPNTGDTQYF.

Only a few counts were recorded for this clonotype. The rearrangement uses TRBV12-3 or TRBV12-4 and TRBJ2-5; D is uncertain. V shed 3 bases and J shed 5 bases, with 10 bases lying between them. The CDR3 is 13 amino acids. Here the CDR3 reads CASSFASWETQYF. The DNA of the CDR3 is TGTGCCAGCAGTTTCGCCAGCTGGGAGACCCAGTACTTC.

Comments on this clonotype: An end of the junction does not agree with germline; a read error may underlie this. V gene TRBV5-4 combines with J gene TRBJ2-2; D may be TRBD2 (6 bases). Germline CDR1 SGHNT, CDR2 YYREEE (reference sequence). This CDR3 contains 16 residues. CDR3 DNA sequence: TGTGCCAGCAGCTTGGAATCGGGGCAGAACACCGGGGAGGTGTTTTTT. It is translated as CASSLESGQNTGEVFF.

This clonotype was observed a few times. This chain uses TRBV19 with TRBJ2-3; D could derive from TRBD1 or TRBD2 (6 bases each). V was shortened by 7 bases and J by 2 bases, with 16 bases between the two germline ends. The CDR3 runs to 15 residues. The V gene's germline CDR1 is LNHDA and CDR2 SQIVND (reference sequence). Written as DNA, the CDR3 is TGTGCCAGTAACTTCTTCGGGGGCCCCACAGATACGCAGTATTTT. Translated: CASNFFGGPTDTQYF.